This T cell receptor delta chain is drawn from a study of gamma-delta chains in newborns, infants, children. Study background: Microbial exposure reportedly drives polyclonal innate γδ T cell expansion after birth.

TCRdb fed the reads into CATT to redo clone calling. The data show about 1,300 delta-chain clones, roughly 1.1% seen once. On this clone: It is likely a read error: a sequence one base away is far more abundant. Other nucleotide sequences from this sample produce the same CDR3.

The CDR3 consists of 18 residues. From germline, CDR1 is GEAIGNYY and CDR2 EKD. Sequenced material: blood. The rearrangement joins TRDV2 to TRDJ1; 10 bases agree with TRDD3. This TCR was sampled from a child in good health. The CDR3 protein is CACDTVPTGGLNTDKLIF. The CDR3 region has the DNA TGTGCCTGCGACACCGTTCCTACTGGGGGATTGAACACCGATAAACTCATCTTT.